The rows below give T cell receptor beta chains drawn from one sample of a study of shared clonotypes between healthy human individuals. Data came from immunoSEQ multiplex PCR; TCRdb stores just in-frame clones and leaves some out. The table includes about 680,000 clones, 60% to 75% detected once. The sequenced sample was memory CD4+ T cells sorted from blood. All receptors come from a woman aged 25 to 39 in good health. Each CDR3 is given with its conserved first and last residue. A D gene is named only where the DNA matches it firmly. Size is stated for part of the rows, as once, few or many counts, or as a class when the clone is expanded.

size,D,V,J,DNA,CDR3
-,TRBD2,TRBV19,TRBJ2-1,TGTGCCAGTAGTATAGTAGCTAGCGGGGTCTACAATGAGCAGTTCTTC,CASSIVASGVYNEQFF
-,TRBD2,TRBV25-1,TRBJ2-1,TGTGCCAGCAGTGAAATGGGCGGGAGGGCCTATGAGCAGTTCTTC,CASSEMGGRAYEQFF
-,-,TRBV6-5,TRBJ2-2,TGTGCCAGCACCCCCCGCACCGGGGAGCTGTTTTTT,CASTPRTGELFF
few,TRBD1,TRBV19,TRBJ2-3,TGTGCCAGTGTCCCGAGACAGGGGTTCACAGATACGCAGTATTTT,CASVPRQGFTDTQYF
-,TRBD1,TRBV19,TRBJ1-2,TGTGCCAGTAGCTCATCGGGACAGGGATATGGCTACACCTTC,CASSSSGQGYGYTF
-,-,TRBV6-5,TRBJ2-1,TGTGCCAGCAGTTCGACCGGGCACAATGAGCAGTTCTTC,CASSSTGHNEQFF
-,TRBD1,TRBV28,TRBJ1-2,TGTGCCAGCAGTATTAGGTTCCGGGACAGGGGAGGGGCTGGCTATGGCTACACCTTC,CASSIRFRDRGGAGYGYTF
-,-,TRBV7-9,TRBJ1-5,TGTGCCAGCAGTTCACTTGCGGGCAACAATCAGCCCCAGCATTTT,CASSSLAGNNQPQHF
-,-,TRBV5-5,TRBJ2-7,TGTGCCAGCAGCTTCATGCAGGGCCGGGTCGAGCAGTACTTC,CASSFMQGRVEQYF
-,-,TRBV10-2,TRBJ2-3,TGCGCCAGCAGTGACAACGTCGGCACAGATACGCAGTATTTT,CASSDNVGTDTQYF
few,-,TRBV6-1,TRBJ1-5,TGTGCCAGCAGTAGAGGCAGGGGCAGCAATCAGCCCCAGCATTTT,CASSRGRGSNQPQHF
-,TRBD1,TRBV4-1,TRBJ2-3,TGCGCCAGCAGCCAAGATTTAATGGGGCAGGGGGCCGCAGATACGCAGTATTTT,CASSQDLMGQGAADTQYF
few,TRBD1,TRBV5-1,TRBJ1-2,TGCGCCAGCAGCTTGGGGCTCGGGACAGGAGGCTATGGCTACACCTTC,CASSLGLGTGGYGYTF
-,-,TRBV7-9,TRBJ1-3,TGTGCCAGCAGCTTAGGGACAGAAGCGTCTTCCATATATTTT,CASSLGTEASSIYF
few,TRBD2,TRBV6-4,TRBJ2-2,TGTGCCAGCACCCAAACCGGGGGGACCGGGGAGCTGTTTTTT,CASTQTGGTGELFF
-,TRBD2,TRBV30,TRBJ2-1,TGTGCCTGGCGGGGAGCGGGGGCCGAGCAGTTCTTC,CAWRGAGAEQFF
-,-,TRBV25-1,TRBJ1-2,TGTGCCAGCAGTGATACAGGTGGGACTAATGGCTACACCTTC,CASSDTGGTNGYTF
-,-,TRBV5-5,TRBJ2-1,TGTGCCAGCAGCTCAAAAAGGAATGAGCAGTTCTTC,CASSSKRNEQFF
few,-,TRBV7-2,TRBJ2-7,TGTGCCAGCAGTCTACAGGGCGCGACCTACGAGCAGTACTTC,CASSLQGATYEQYF
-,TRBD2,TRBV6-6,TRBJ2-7,TGTGCCAGCAGCCCCGGGACTAGCAGAACCTACGAGCAGTACTTC,CASSPGTSRTYEQYF
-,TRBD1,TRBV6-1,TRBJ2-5,TGTGCCTCCAGGGACGGGACAGGGGGTGGGGAGACCCAGTACTTC,CASRDGTGGGETQYF
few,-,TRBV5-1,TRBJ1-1,TGCGCCAGCAGCCCGGGGGTAGGGGCGGACACTGAAGCTTTCTTT,CASSPGVGADTEAFF
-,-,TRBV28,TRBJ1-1,TGTGCCAGCAGTCCCCCCCTCTCTGAAGCTTTCTTT,CASSPPLSEAFF
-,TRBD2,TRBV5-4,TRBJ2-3,TGTGCCAGCAGCTCCTTGAACGGGAGGAGCACAGATACGCAGTATTTT,CASSSLNGRSTDTQYF